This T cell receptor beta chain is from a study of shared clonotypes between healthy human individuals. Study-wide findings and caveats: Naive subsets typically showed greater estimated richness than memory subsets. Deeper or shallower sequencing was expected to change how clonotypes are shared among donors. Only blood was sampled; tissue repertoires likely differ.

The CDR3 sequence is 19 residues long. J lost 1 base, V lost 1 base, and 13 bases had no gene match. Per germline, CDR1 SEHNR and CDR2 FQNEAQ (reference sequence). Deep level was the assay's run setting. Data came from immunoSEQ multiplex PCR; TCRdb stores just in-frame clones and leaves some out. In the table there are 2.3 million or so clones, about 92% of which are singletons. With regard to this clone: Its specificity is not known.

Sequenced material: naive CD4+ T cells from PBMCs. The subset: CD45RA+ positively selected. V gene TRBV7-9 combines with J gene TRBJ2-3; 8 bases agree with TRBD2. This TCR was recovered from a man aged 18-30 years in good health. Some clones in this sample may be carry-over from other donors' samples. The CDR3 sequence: CASSLVRLAGRVGTDTQYF. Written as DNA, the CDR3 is TGTGCCAGCAGCTTAGTCCGGCTAGCGGGCAGAGTGGGCACAGATACGCAGTATTTT.